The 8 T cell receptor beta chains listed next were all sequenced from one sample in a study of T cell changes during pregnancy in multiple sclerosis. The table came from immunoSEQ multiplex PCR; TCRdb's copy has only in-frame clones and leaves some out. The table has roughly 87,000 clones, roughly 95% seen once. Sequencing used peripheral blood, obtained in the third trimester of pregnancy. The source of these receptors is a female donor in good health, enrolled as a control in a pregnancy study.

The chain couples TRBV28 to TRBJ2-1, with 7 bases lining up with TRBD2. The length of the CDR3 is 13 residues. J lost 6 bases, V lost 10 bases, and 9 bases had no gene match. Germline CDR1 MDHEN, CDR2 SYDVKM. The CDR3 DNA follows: TGTGCCACCATAGCTAGCGGAATCAATGAGCAGTTCTTC. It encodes CATIASGINEQFF.

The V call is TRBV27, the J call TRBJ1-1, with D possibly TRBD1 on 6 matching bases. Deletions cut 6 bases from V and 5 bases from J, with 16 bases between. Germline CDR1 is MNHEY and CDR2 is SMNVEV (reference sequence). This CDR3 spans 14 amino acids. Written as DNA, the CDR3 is TGTGCCAGCAGCTCCTCCAGGGGCGGGACTGAAGCTTTCTTT. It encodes CASSSSRGGTEAFF.

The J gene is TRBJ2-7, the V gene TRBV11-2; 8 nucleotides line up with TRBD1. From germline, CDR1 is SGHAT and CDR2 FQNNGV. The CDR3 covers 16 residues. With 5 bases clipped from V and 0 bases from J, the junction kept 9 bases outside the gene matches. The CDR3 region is CASSKEGQAYSYEQYF. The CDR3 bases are TGTGCCAGCAGCAAAGAGGGACAGGCCTACTCCTACGAGCAGTACTTC.

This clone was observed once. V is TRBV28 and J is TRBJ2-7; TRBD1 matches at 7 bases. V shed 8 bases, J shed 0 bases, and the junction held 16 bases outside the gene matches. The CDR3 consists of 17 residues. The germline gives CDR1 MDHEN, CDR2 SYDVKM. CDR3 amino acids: CASLGGGRPGSSYEQYF. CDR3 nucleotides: TGTGCCAGCCTAGGGGGCGGACGCCCAGGAAGCTCCTACGAGCAGTACTTC.

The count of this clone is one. In nucleotides, the CDR3 is TGTGCCAGCAGCGTAGTAGCGGGAGGGCCGGGCACCGGGGAGCTGTTTTTT. This codes for CASSVVAGGPGTGELFF. The chain recombines TRBV9 with TRBJ2-2, with TRBD2 matching 11 bases. This CDR3 has 17 amino acids. Per germline, CDR1 SGDLS and CDR2 YYNGEE. V was pared by 0 bases and J by 4 bases, with 5 bases of the junction left unmatched.

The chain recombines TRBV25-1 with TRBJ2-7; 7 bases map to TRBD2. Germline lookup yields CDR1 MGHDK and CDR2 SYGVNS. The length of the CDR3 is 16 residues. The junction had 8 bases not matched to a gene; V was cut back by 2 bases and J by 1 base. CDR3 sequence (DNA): TGTGCCAGCAGTGAAGAGGGCGGGAGAGAGTCCTACGAGCAGTACTTC. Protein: CASSEEGGRESYEQYF.

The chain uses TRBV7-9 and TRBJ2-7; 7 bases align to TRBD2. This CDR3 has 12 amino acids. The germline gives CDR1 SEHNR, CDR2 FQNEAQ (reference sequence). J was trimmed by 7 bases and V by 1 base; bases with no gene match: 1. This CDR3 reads CASSLGGGEQYF. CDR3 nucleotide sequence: TGTGCCAGCAGCTTAGGGGGGGGTGAGCAGTACTTC.

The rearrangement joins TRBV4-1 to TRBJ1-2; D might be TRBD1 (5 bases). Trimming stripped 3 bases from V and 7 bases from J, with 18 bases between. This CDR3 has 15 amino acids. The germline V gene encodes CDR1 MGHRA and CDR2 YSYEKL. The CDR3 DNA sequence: TGCGCCAGCAGCCAGGCGGGGGGAGCGGGGTCTGGCTACACCTTC. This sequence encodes CASSQAGGAGSGYTF.